This T cell receptor (beta chain) was captured by sequencing in a study of response to subunit inactivated influenza vaccine (dated by TCRdb to 2017 to 2018). Study-wide context: Deep quantitative profiling of the T cell receptor repertoire was used in the study to follow responses to a trivalent subunit inactivated influenza vaccine. General study outcomes and caveats: It was suggested by the authors that each seasonal influenza vaccination may recruit only a limited number of new T cells.

Libraries were made using RT-PCR. For sequencing, an Illumina HiSeq 2500 was employed. TCRdb handled the public reads itself, with Q25 trimming in fastp and clone calling in MiXCR, and kept productive beta chains. Entries that share a CDR3 protein sequence are merged under the most common genes and DNA. Within this sample are some 640,000 distinct CDR3 sequences, with roughly 13% of them counted one time only. The ten largest clonotypes hold 5.5% to 7% of the sample. With regard to this clonotype: Its antigen remains unidentified. Base qualities are not provided; no much larger clone lies one nucleotide away.

The germline V gene specifies LGHNA as CDR1 and YNFKEQ as CDR2. The CDR3, from cysteine to phenylalanine, totals 15 residues. The entry retains the CDR3 DNA only, 45 bases that are in frame from base 1. Deletion took 4 bases off V and 7 bases off J, with a span of 16 bases between the germline ends. The chain is encoded by TRBV4-2 joined to TRBJ1-4; matching of 6 bases hints at TRBD1 as the D gene. Here the sequenced sample was PBMCs from blood, taken 14 to 15 days before vaccination. The TCR comes from a man aged 45 to 65 who received an inactivated influenza vaccine. Donor details come from another sample of the same person, matched by shared clones. The nucleotide sequence reads TGTGCCAGCAGCCTCTTGGGGGGGACAATTGAAAAACTGTTTTTT. Its coded protein is CASSLLGGTIEKLFF.